This T cell receptor beta chain appears in the sequencing data of a study of T cell responses to AZD1222 COVID-19 vaccine. Study results and limitations: Variant regions that are unmutated are reportedly the target of nearly half of spike-specific TCRs. Baseline seropositivity occurred in only a handful of AZD1222 recipients. Sampling captured repertoires only after the peak T cell response. Rises in breadth and depth of Spike-specific TCRs came after two AZD1222 doses.

Sequencing was performed with immunoSEQ multiplex PCR; in TCRdb, only in-frame clones are kept and a portion is missing. The table includes about 75,000 clones, 70% to 90% detected once. Trimming stripped 6 bases from V and 0 bases from J, with 8 bases between. The CDR3 is 13 amino acids. Germline assignment: CDR1 LNHDA and CDR2 SQIVND (reference sequence). In the case of this clone: Its specificity is not known.

The TCR was taken from an adult who received the MenACWY meningococcal vaccine as a control. Here the sequenced sample was peripheral blood, taken 28 days after the second dose of the MenACWY control vaccine. This chain links TRBV19 with TRBJ1-2; perhaps TRBD1 as D (6 bases). CDR3 DNA: TGTGCCAGTAGACCAGGGGCTAACTATGGCTACACCTTC. Translation gives CASRPGANYGYTF. The whole variable domain, filled in from reference TRBV19 and TRBJ1-2, reads DGGITQSPKYLFRKEGQNVTLSCEQNLNHDAMYWYRQDPGQGLRLIYYSQIVNDFQKGDIAEGYSVSREKKESFPLTVTSAQKNPTAFYLCASRPGANYGYTFGSGTRLTVV.